This is a list of T cell receptor beta chains from one sample in a study of T cells in Graves' hyperthyroidism and ophthalmopathy. TCRdb processed the multiplex PCR reads anew with MiXCR; each CDR3 protein has one entry. The sample carries about 840,000 distinct CDR3 sequences, roughly 40% recorded once. Sequenced material: blood. These receptors all stem from a man between 18 and 29 years old with Graves' hyperthyroidism. Both conserved end residues are part of each CDR3. Fields, in order: clone size, J gene, V gene, CDR3 length, D gene, CDR3 DNA, CDR3 protein. The D gene is left open where the match is weak. Expanded clones are given a class, and other clones once, few, many or no size at all.

abundance: -; j_gene: TRBJ1-1; v_gene: TRBV9; len: 14; d_gene: -; CDR3nt: TGTGCCAGCATCCCAAGAGGGGAGAACACTGAAGCTTTCTTT; CDR3aa: CASIPRGENTEAFF
abundance: few; j_gene: TRBJ1-5; v_gene: TRBV6-6; len: 16; d_gene: -; CDR3nt: TGTGCCAGCAGTACGTTCGGGACCAGGGACCCTCAGCCCCAGCATTTT; CDR3aa: CASSTFGTRDPQPQHF
abundance: -; j_gene: TRBJ1-6; v_gene: TRBV2; len: 10; d_gene: -; CDR3nt: TGTGCCAGCAGTGCCTCACCCCTCCACTTT; CDR3aa: CASSASPLHF
abundance: few; j_gene: TRBJ2-5; v_gene: TRBV4-2; len: 13; d_gene: -; CDR3nt: TGTGCCAGCAGCCAAGGATCTAGCGAGACCCAGTACTTC; CDR3aa: CASSQGSSETQYF
abundance: -; j_gene: TRBJ2-2; v_gene: TRBV7-3; len: 14; d_gene: TRBD1; CDR3nt: TGTGCCAGCAGCAGCGCCAGGGGGACCGGGGAGCTGTTTTTT; CDR3aa: CASSSARGTGELFF
abundance: -; j_gene: TRBJ2-5; v_gene: TRBV7-3; len: 14; d_gene: TRBD1; CDR3nt: TGCGCCAGCTCCTGGGACAGTCTCCAAGAGACCCAGTACTTC; CDR3aa: CASSWDSLQETQYF
abundance: few; j_gene: TRBJ2-6; v_gene: TRBV11-2; len: 17; d_gene: -; CDR3nt: TGTGCCAGCAGCCTCCGGTCTGTCAGCTCTGGGGCCAACGTCCTGACTTTC; CDR3aa: CASSLRSVSSGANVLTF
abundance: few; j_gene: TRBJ2-5; v_gene: TRBV7-2; len: 13; d_gene: -; CDR3nt: TGTGCCAGCAGCTTCCCCGGGAGTGGGACCCAGTACTTC; CDR3aa: CASSFPGSGTQYF
abundance: few; j_gene: TRBJ2-7; v_gene: TRBV7-9; len: 15; d_gene: TRBD1; CDR3nt: TGTGCCAGCAGCTTAGCTGGGACAGGGGCTAGAGAGCAGTACTTC; CDR3aa: CASSLAGTGAREQYF
abundance: many; j_gene: TRBJ1-2; v_gene: TRBV5-1; len: 10; d_gene: -; CDR3nt: TGCGCCAGCAAAGACTATGGCTACACCTTC; CDR3aa: CASKDYGYTF
abundance: few; j_gene: TRBJ2-7; v_gene: TRBV7-2; len: 13; d_gene: -; CDR3nt: TGTGCCAGCAGCCCATTTACAGGGAACGAGCAGTACTTC; CDR3aa: CASSPFTGNEQYF
abundance: few; j_gene: TRBJ1-5; v_gene: TRBV7-9; len: 15; d_gene: -; CDR3nt: TGTGCCAGCAGCCAGCGACAGGATAGCAATCAGCCCCAGCATTTT; CDR3aa: CASSQRQDSNQPQHF
abundance: many; j_gene: TRBJ2-7; v_gene: TRBV7-9; len: 15; d_gene: -; CDR3nt: TGTGCCAGCAGCCCGTGGGGAAACAGGGCCTACGAGCAGTACTTC; CDR3aa: CASSPWGNRAYEQYF
abundance: many; j_gene: TRBJ1-3; v_gene: TRBV20-1; len: 14; d_gene: -; CDR3nt: TGCAGCGCCTCCCCAGGAAACTCTGGAAACACCATATATTTT; CDR3aa: CSASPGNSGNTIYF
abundance: many; j_gene: TRBJ1-2; v_gene: TRBV2; len: 12; d_gene: TRBD1; CDR3nt: TGTGCCAGCAGTGAGGGACAGGGTCGCTACACCTTC; CDR3aa: CASSEGQGRYTF
abundance: -; j_gene: TRBJ1-1; v_gene: TRBV11-2; len: 13; d_gene: -; CDR3nt: TGTGGCAGCAGCCCCTCCAGGTGGACTGAAGCTTTCTTT; CDR3aa: CGSSPSRWTEAFF
abundance: -; j_gene: TRBJ1-5; v_gene: TRBV4-1; len: 15; d_gene: -; CDR3nt: TGCGCCAGCAGCCAAGACAGGGCGCATGGTCAGCCCCAGCATTTT; CDR3aa: CASSQDRAHGQPQHF
abundance: few; j_gene: TRBJ2-7; v_gene: TRBV2; len: 13; d_gene: -; CDR3nt: TGTGCCAGCAGTGACCCCCAGGTTTACGAGCAGTACTTC; CDR3aa: CASSDPQVYEQYF
abundance: -; j_gene: TRBJ2-5; v_gene: TRBV6-6; len: 13; d_gene: -; CDR3nt: TGTGCCAGCAGTAATAGCGCGGGGGAGACCCAGTACTTC; CDR3aa: CASSNSAGETQYF
abundance: few; j_gene: TRBJ1-2; v_gene: TRBV13; len: 15; d_gene: TRBD1; CDR3nt: TGTGCCAGCAGCTCCCCGGACAGGGGATACTATGGCTACACCTTC; CDR3aa: CASSSPDRGYYGYTF
abundance: -; j_gene: TRBJ2-7; v_gene: TRBV11-2; len: 14; d_gene: -; CDR3nt: TGTGCCAGCAGCTTAGATGCGACCCTACTTGAGCAGTACTTC; CDR3aa: CASSLDATLLEQYF
abundance: many; j_gene: TRBJ2-5; v_gene: TRBV10-3; len: 13; d_gene: TRBD1; CDR3nt: TGTGCCACCCTGGGACAGGGTAGGGAGACCCAGTACTTC; CDR3aa: CATLGQGRETQYF
abundance: once; j_gene: TRBJ2-5; v_gene: TRBV10-3; len: 14; d_gene: -; CDR3nt: TGTGCCAGCAGTTTCGGGCTTTTAGGGGAGACCCAGTACTTC; CDR3aa: CASSFGLLGETQYF
abundance: -; j_gene: TRBJ2-5; v_gene: TRBV7-7; len: 15; d_gene: -; CDR3nt: TGTGCTAGCAGCCTGGGGGGGGCGCCCCAAGAGACCCAGTACTTC; CDR3aa: CASSLGGAPQETQYF
abundance: few; j_gene: TRBJ2-7; v_gene: TRBV7-4; len: 13; d_gene: TRBD1; CDR3nt: TGTGCCAGCAGCCACGGACAGGGCCACGAGCAGTACTTC; CDR3aa: CASSHGQGHEQYF
abundance: many; j_gene: TRBJ2-5; v_gene: TRBV10-3; len: 12; d_gene: -; CDR3nt: TGTGCCATCAGTGAGGAGGGAGAGACCCAGTACTTC; CDR3aa: CAISEEGETQYF
abundance: -; j_gene: TRBJ2-3; v_gene: TRBV29-1; len: 12; d_gene: -; CDR3nt: TGCAGCGTTGAGGCAGGCACAGATACGCAGTATTTT; CDR3aa: CSVEAGTDTQYF
abundance: -; j_gene: TRBJ2-1; v_gene: TRBV10-3; len: 13; d_gene: -; CDR3nt: TGTGCCATCACCTCAGGGTACTACAATGAGCAGTTCTTC; CDR3aa: CAITSGYYNEQFF
abundance: few; j_gene: TRBJ1-1; v_gene: TRBV30; len: 13; d_gene: -; CDR3nt: TGTGCCTGGAGTAGAGGGAGATGGACTGAAGCTTTCTTT; CDR3aa: CAWSRGRWTEAFF